The sequence of this T cell receptor (beta chain) was determined in a study of T cells expressing NK-cell markers. Notes on the study in general: There remained a lack of clarity about HCMV specificity of expanded NKG2C+ T cell clones.

Details on this clonotype: The antigen is undetermined.

The germline V gene has CDR1 SGHVS and CDR2 FNYEAQ. The CDR3 length is 15 residues. Libraries used 5'RACE template switching adding universal primer site and UMIs. TCRdb processed the 5' RACE reads again and assigns one entry to each CDR3 protein, with no DNA. The sample has about 260,000 distinct CDR3 sequences, and its top ten clones hold about 0.39%. What was sequenced was blood T cells: a sorted CD56 or NKG2C T cell subset, CD4+ or CD8+ T cells, or bulk PBMC T cells (not recorded which). This chain links TRBV7-6 with TRBJ2-7; the TCRdb D gene call, TRBD1, has no DNA to confirm it. This TCR came from a man aged 18 to 30 in good health. CDR3 loop: CASSLGTGSVYEQYF.